The present TCR beta chain was sequenced within a study of beta chain features in type 1 diabetes. Study-level points and caveats: Shortening of TCRB CDR3s, moderate but significant, appeared in all four CD4+ subsets of Type 1 diabetes patients.

On this clone itself: Its antigen is undetermined.

The investigators reverse transcribed all of the isolated RNA, so they sequenced expressed TCRB transcripts. Only in-frame clones appear in the TCRdb table, and some are missing; sequencing was by immunoSEQ multiplex PCR. The sample holds about 170,000 clones, 7.5% to 8.5% seen once. On average, the one heparinised blood draw given by each donor was 90 to 150 mL. The CDR3 is made up of 18 amino acids. The V gene's germline CDR1 is SEHNR and CDR2 FQNEAQ (reference sequence). With 7 bases clipped from V and 0 bases from J, the junction kept 11 bases outside the gene matches. Sequenced input: central memory CD4+ T cells from blood. The origin of this receptor is a young man with type 1 diabetes. The gene calls are TRBV7-9 and TRBJ2-3, with 12 positions matching TRBD2. The CDR3 DNA sequence: TGTGCCAGCACCCTGGGACTAGCGGGCGCCCGAAGCACAGATACGCAGTATTTT. It encodes CASTLGLAGARSTDTQYF.